This T cell receptor (beta chain) emerged from a study of blood T cell repertoires in COVID-19. Turning to the study itself: The analysed material was cDNA or gDNA that came from T cells, B-cell-depleted T cells, or PBMCs.

Original methodology: Amplification of reference gene primers provided the estimated nucleated cell counts. Produced via immunoSEQ multiplex PCR; TCRdb's table is partial and in-frame only. Clonal size and the V and J genes are those of that table, whereas D and trimming came from the DNA. The sample has about 300,000 clones; approximately 89% are singletons. The CDR3 spans 14 residues. Germline CDR1 SGDLS, CDR2 YYNGEE. Trimming took 3 bases from V and 8 from J; bases not matched to a gene: 8. This chain links TRBV9 with TRBJ1-5, with 7 bases identical to TRBD1. This receptor was obtained from a woman in her twenties or thirties with COVID-19, enrolled during active disease. The sample comprised peripheral blood. The CDR3 loop is CASSEGAGEEPQHF. The CDR3 DNA reads TGTGCCAGCAGCGAGGGGGCAGGGGAAGAGCCCCAGCATTTT. The complete variable domain, with remaining parts taken from reference TRBV9 and TRBJ1-5, reads DSGVTQTPKHLITATGQRVTLRCSPRSGDLSVYWYQQSLDQGLQFLIQYYNGEERAKGNILERFSAQQFPDLHSELNLSSLELGDSALYFCASSEGAGEEPQHFGDGTRLSIL.